Below are 31 T cell receptor beta chains sequenced from a single sample in a study of glioma-infiltrating T cells after dendritic cell vaccination. Sequencing was performed with immunoSEQ multiplex PCR; in TCRdb, only in-frame clones are kept and a portion is missing. The sample holds 50,000 to 70,000 clones; roughly 83% are singletons and the top ten take around a sixth. The time point denotes: after dendritic cell vaccination, including at tumor progression/relapse. The source was blood, collected after dendritic cell vaccination. These receptors were taken from a human donor with glioblastoma.

The chain employs TRBV5-1 and TRBJ2-7; 14 bases agree with TRBD2. The CDR3 runs to 15 residues. The germline V gene encodes CDR1 SGHRS and CDR2 YFSETQ. With 4 bases clipped from V and 5 bases from J, the junction kept 5 bases outside the gene matches. CDR3 bases: TGCGCCAGCAGCCCAGGGACTAGCGGGGGAGACGAGCAGTACTTC. This codes for CASSPGTSGGDEQYF.

This chain uses TRBV6-5 with TRBJ1-2; 8 bases map to TRBD1. This CDR3 region has 13 residues. From germline, CDR1 is MNHEY and CDR2 SVGAGI. The V gene end was trimmed by 4 bases and the J gene end by 6 bases; junction bases not matched to a gene: 4. CDR3 sequence reads: CASSFIQGDGYTF. The CDR3 DNA reads TGTGCCAGCAGTTTCATACAGGGGGATGGCTACACCTTC.

This clone was found a few times. The gene calls are TRBV6-4 and TRBJ1-2, with D maybe TRBD1 (6 bases). The CDR3 contains 16 residues. The V gene's germline CDR1 is MRHNA and CDR2 SNTAGT. Trimming removed 5 bases at V and 0 bases at J, with 16 bases between. CDR3 nucleotide sequence: TGTGCCAGCAGTCCCCACCCAGGGGAAGCTAACTATGGCTACACCTTC. Its translation: CASSPHPGEANYGYTF.

This sequence joins TRBV5-4 and TRBJ1-1; no definite D call. Looked up from germline, CDR1 is SGHNT and CDR2 is YYREEE (reference sequence). The CDR3 sequence is 15 residues long. V lost 0 bases and J 0 bases, leaving 9 bases between the germline ends. The CDR3 DNA is TGTGCCAGCAGCTTGGCCGGGGATATGAACACTGAAGCTTTCTTT. Encoded protein: CASSLAGDMNTEAFF.

This clone was detected only once. V gene TRBV29-1 combines with J gene TRBJ1-2, with D tentatively TRBD1 (5 bases). The CDR3 consists of 13 residues. Trimming took off 5 bases at V and 4 bases at J, with 14 bases between the two ends. From germline, CDR1 is SQVTM and CDR2 ANQGSEA. As DNA, the CDR3 is TGCAGCGTTAACAGAGTGGGGGGCTATGGCTACACCTTC. Translating gives CSVNRVGGYGYTF.

The genes are TRBV27 and TRBJ2-2, with TRBD2 matching 8 bases. The ends lost 6 bases at V and 1 base at J; junction bases unmatched: 10. The CDR3 is 17 amino acids. CDR1 and CDR2 from the germline V gene are MNHEY and SMNVEV (reference sequence). CDR3 in DNA: TGTGCCAGCAGGCCCAGATACGGGGGGGTGAACACCGGGGAGCTGTTTTTT. Amino acid sequence: CASRPRYGGVNTGELFF.

As concerns this clone: This CDR3 fails to terminate in the conserved phenylalanine or tryptophan, so it likely reflects a read error. The DNA is left out, because the CDR3 cannot be placed on it with certainty; the CDR3 is given as TCRdb lists it. This specimen includes other DNA sequences encoding the same CDR3. V is TRBV30 and J is TRBJ1-1. Ends included, the CDR3 has 10 residues. Germline V gives CDR1 GTSNPN, CDR2 SVGIG (reference sequence). The chain's CDR3 is CAWSDPPGVR.

CDR3 DNA sequence: TGTGCCAGCAGCTTAGAGTTGGGCAGGGAGGACATTCAGTACTTC. Its protein product is CASSLELGREDIQYF. This chain uses TRBV11-2 with TRBJ2-4; D is perhaps TRBD2 (6 bases). The CDR3 runs to 15 residues. CDR1 SGHAT and CDR2 FQNNGV come from the germline V gene. The V and J ends lost 0 bases and 8 bases respectively, with 14 bases between them.

The V and J genes are TRBV4-3 and TRBJ2-5; D possibly corresponds to TRBD2 (6 bases). Germline V CDR1 and CDR2: LGHNA, YSLEER. The CDR3 has 17 amino acids. V lost 0 bases and J 5 bases, leaving 19 bases between the germline ends. CDR3 in amino acids: CASSQDLNTGVAETQYF. The CDR3 DNA reads TGCGCCAGCAGCCAAGATTTGAACACGGGGGTTGCGGAGACCCAGTACTTC.

This clone was counted once. The chain employs TRBV5-1 and TRBJ2-7, with D hard to call. The CDR3 extends over 14 amino acids. Germline CDR1 SGHRS, CDR2 YFSETQ. V was pared by 2 bases and J by 4 bases, with 13 bases between. The CDR3 spells CASSLENPLYEQYF. The CDR3 DNA reads TGCGCCAGCAGCTTAGAGAACCCGCTTTACGAGCAGTACTTC.

V is TRBV6-5 and J is TRBJ2-3, with TRBD2 matching 9 bases. The CDR3 has 16 residues. CDR1 MNHEY and CDR2 SVGAGI come from the germline V gene. V lost 0 bases to trimming and J lost 6 bases; unmatched junction nucleotides: 7. The CDR3 coding sequence is TGTGCCAGCAGTTACTCGGGGACTAGCCGGGGGGATACGCAGTATTTT. It is translated as CASSYSGTSRGDTQYF.

This clone was counted a few times. The CDR3 bases are TGCGCCAGCAGCTTGGGACAGGGCGTCTATGGCTACACCTTC. It is translated as CASSLGQGVYGYTF. V and J are TRBV5-1 and TRBJ1-2; 7 bases are shared with TRBD1. Germline assignment: CDR1 SGHRS and CDR2 YFSETQ. The CDR3 has 14 residues. V dropped 0 bases and J dropped 4; count of bases not matched to a gene: 3. The variable domain in full, with the rest retrieved from reference TRBV5-1 and TRBJ1-2, is KAGVTQTPRYLIKTRGQQVTLSCSPISGHRSVSWYQQTPGQGLQFLFEYFSETQRNKGNFPGRFSGRQFSNSRSEMNVSTLELGDSALYLCASSLGQGVYGYTFGSGTRLTVV.

The J gene is TRBJ2-7, the V gene TRBV5-1; 7 nucleotides match TRBD2. V dropped 7 bases and J dropped 1; count of bases not matched to a gene: 11. The CDR3 runs to 15 residues. Per the germline V gene, CDR1 is SGHRS and CDR2 is YFSETQ. The CDR3 loop is CASGLEAGISYEQYF. DNA of the CDR3: TGCGCCAGCGGACTAGAAGCGGGGATTTCCTACGAGCAGTACTTC.

In the case of this clone: The junction does not match germline at one end; this may be a read error. The chain recombines TRBV5-1 with TRBJ2-3, with a possible D match to TRBD2 (6 bases). The CDR3 is made up of 15 amino acids. Germline V lookup: CDR1 SGHRS, CDR2 YFSETQ. Here the CDR3 DNA reads TGCGCCAGCAGCACCTCCGGGACTCCTACAGAGACGCAGTATTTT. Amino acid sequence: CASSTSGTPTETQYF.

The chain carries TRBV4-1 and TRBJ2-1; 9 nucleotides match TRBD2. The CDR3 totals 15 residues. Germline V CDR1 and CDR2: MGHRA, YSYEKL. The junction had 6 bases not matched to a gene; V was cut back by 0 bases and J by 9 bases. The CDR3 here is CASSQERGSGGEQFF. The CDR3 nucleotides are TGCGCCAGCAGCCAAGAGCGAGGTAGCGGGGGTGAGCAGTTCTTC.

The gene calls are TRBV30 and TRBJ1-4; tentatively, D is TRBD1 (5 bases). Germline V gene sequence: CDR1 GTSNPN, CDR2 SVGIG (reference sequence). The CDR3 is made up of 14 amino acids. V was shortened by 0 bases and J by 9 bases, with 14 bases between the two germline ends. For the CDR3, the DNA is TGTGCCTGGAGTGTACCCAGGGAAGGGCAAAAACTGTTTTTT. This gives the protein CAWSVPREGQKLFF.

V and J are TRBV19 and TRBJ1-2; D ambiguous. Trimming left V 0 bases short and J 7 bases short, with 12 bases between. This CDR3 region has 14 residues. Germline lookup yields CDR1 LNHDA and CDR2 SQIVND (reference sequence). The CDR3 sequence: CASSIDRGVGGYTF. The CDR3 coding sequence is TGTGCCAGTAGTATAGATCGCGGCGTCGGTGGCTACACCTTC.

The CDR3 here is CASSGGTGNNQPQHF. The CDR3 DNA reads TGTGCCAGCAGCGGCGGGACAGGGAATAATCAGCCCCAGCATTTT. The genes are TRBV9 and TRBJ1-5; TRBD1 aligns across 9 bases. Trimming removed 3 bases from V and 4 bases from J; junction bases left unmatched: 5. Germline CDR1 and CDR2: SGDLS and YYNGEE. The CDR3 has 15 amino acids.

The chain employs TRBV6-1 and TRBJ2-7; 7 nucleotides agree with TRBD1. In germline, CDR1 is MNHNS, CDR2 SASEGT. Unmatched junction bases numbered 9, after V lost 7 bases and J lost 3 bases. The CDR3 totals 14 residues. The CDR3 bases are TGTGCCAGCATGGCGGACAGGCAAAGCTACGAGCAGTACTTC. Amino acid sequence: CASMADRQSYEQYF.

The chain is built from TRBV19 and TRBJ1-2; 10 nucleotides align to TRBD1. The germline gives CDR1 LNHDA, CDR2 SQIVND (reference sequence). The CDR3 contains 14 residues. The V and J ends lost 5 bases and 4 bases, in that order; junction bases with no gene match: 4. The CDR3 reads CASSGTGASYGYTF. Here the CDR3 DNA reads TGTGCCAGTAGTGGGACAGGGGCGAGCTATGGCTACACCTTC.

A single count supports this clone. V usage is TRBV30 and J usage is TRBJ1-5, with TRBD1 identical over 8 bases. With V trimmed by 2 bases and J by 2 bases, 5 bases remained unmatched. Germline V gene lookup returns CDR1 GTSNPN and CDR2 SVGIG (reference sequence). This CDR3 has 15 amino acids. The CDR3 loop is CAWSSDRAGNQPQHF. The CDR3 coding sequence is TGTGCCTGGAGTTCGGACAGGGCGGGCAATCAGCCCCAGCATTTT.

The chain carries TRBV7-9 and TRBJ2-1, with TRBD2 identical over 7 bases. The germline V gene has CDR1 SEHNR and CDR2 FQNEAQ (reference sequence). This CDR3 is 15 amino acids long. J was trimmed by 8 bases and V by 5 bases; bases with no gene match: 12. CDR3: CASSVPAGSPHEQFF. The CDR3 coding sequence is TGTGCCAGCAGCGTCCCAGCGGGGTCTCCGCATGAGCAGTTCTTC.

This chain connects TRBV5-1 to TRBJ2-1, with TRBD1 identical over 9 bases. The ends lost 4 bases at V and 5 bases at J; junction bases unmatched: 4. Germline values: CDR1 SGHRS, CDR2 YFSETQ. The CDR3 loop spans 14 amino acids. This CDR3 is CASSPTGGNNEQFF. The CDR3 DNA reads as TGCGCCAGCAGCCCGACAGGGGGGAACAATGAGCAGTTCTTC.

The chain combines TRBV4-2 with TRBJ1-2; no definite D call. V lost 1 base, J lost 4 bases, and 4 bases lay in between. Germline V gene sequence: CDR1 LGHNA, CDR2 YNFKEQ. The length of the CDR3 is 12 residues. The CDR3 nucleotides are TGTGCCAGCAGCCAAGTCATCTATGGCTACACCTTC. This encodes CASSQVIYGYTF.

The chain links TRBV27 to TRBJ2-3, with TRBD1 identical over 7 bases. The CDR3 contains 15 residues. Unmatched junction bases numbered 2, after V lost 2 bases and J lost 0 bases. CDR1 MNHEY and CDR2 SMNVEV come from the germline V gene (reference sequence). CDR3 DNA sequence: TGTGCCAGCAGTTTAGAGGGGGCAAGCACAGATACGCAGTATTTT. Residues: CASSLEGASTDTQYF.

The chain has TRBV15 and TRBJ1-4; tentatively, D is TRBD1 (5 bases). The length of the CDR3 is 13 residues. V gave up 5 bases and J gave up 8 bases, with 12 bases separating them. Germline V lookup: CDR1 LNHNV, CDR2 YYDKDF (reference sequence). The chain's CDR3 is CATSEGQYEKLFF. The CDR3 DNA sequence: TGTGCCACCAGCGAAGGACAATACGAAAAACTGTTTTTT.

This clone was observed once. This chain joins TRBV30 and TRBJ2-3, with TRBD2 as a possible D gene (6 bases). The germline CDR1 and CDR2 sequences are GTSNPN and SVGIG (reference sequence). CDR3 length: 14 amino acids. The CDR3 bases are TGTGCTAGCCAGGCTCGCGGGGATACAGATACGCAGTATTTT. It is translated as CASQARGDTDTQYF.

The gene calls are TRBV27 and TRBJ2-2; 9 bases line up with TRBD1. The CDR3 is 16 amino acids. Germline CDR1 MNHEY, CDR2 SMNVEV (reference sequence). With 6 bases clipped from V and 8 bases from J, the junction kept 13 bases outside the gene matches. This CDR3 reads CASRPTGQGLAGELFF. The CDR3 coding sequence is TGTGCCAGCAGACCCACGGGACAGGGTCTTGCAGGGGAGCTGTTTTTT.

The chain uses TRBV4-2 and TRBJ1-1; 9 nucleotides line up with TRBD1. The CDR3 covers 16 residues. Germline V gene lookup returns CDR1 LGHNA and CDR2 YNFKEQ. V lost 0 bases and J lost 4; bases outside the gene matches: 6. The CDR3 spells CASSQDPQGAFTEAFF. CDR3 nucleotide sequence: TGTGCCAGCAGCCAAGACCCACAGGGGGCTTTCACTGAAGCTTTCTTT.

The V and J genes are TRBV7-3 and TRBJ1-6, with D perhaps matching TRBD1 (6 bases). Germline V gene lookup returns CDR1 SGHTA and CDR2 FQGTGA. The CDR3 runs to 14 residues. The V and J ends lost 2 bases and 7 bases respectively, with 9 bases between them. CDR3 amino acids: CASSLQGSNSPLHF. The CDR3 DNA follows: TGTGCCAGCAGCTTACAGGGGTCCAATTCACCCCTCCACTTT.

This chain uses TRBV4-1 with TRBJ2-7; tentatively, D is TRBD2 (5 bases). Per germline, CDR1 MGHRA and CDR2 YSYEKL. V lost 0 bases and J 2 bases, leaving 23 bases between the germline ends. The CDR3 extends over 19 amino acids. The CDR3 coding sequence is TGCGCCAGCAGCCAAGAGATTAATTACGGTCGGGAATCCCCCTACGAGCAGTACTTC. Translation: CASSQEINYGRESPYEQYF.